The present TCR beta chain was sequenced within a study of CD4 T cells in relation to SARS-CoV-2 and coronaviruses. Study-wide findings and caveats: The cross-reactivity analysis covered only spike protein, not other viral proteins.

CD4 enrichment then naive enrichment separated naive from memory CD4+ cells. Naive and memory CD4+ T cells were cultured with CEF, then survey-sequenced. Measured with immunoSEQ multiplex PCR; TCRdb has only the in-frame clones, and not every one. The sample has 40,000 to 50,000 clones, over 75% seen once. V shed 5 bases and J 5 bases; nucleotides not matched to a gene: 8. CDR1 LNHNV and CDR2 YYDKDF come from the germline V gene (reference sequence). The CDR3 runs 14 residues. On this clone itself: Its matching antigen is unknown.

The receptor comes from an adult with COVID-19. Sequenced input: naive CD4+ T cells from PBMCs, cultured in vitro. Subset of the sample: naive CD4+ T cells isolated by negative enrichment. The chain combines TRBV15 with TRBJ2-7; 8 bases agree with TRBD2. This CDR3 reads CATSATSVGHEQYF. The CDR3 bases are TGTGCCACCAGCGCGACTAGCGTCGGCCACGAGCAGTACTTC.